This entry features one TCR beta chain sequence. Data came from immunoSEQ multiplex PCR; TCRdb stores just in-frame clones and leaves some out. This table has roughly 82,000 clones, around 90% appearing once. The V gene lost 3 bases and the J gene lost 6 bases, with 12 bases spanning the gap. This CDR3 contains 15 residues. CDR1 and CDR2 from the germline V gene are SEHNR and FQNEAQ (reference sequence). The data belong to a study of glioma-infiltrating T cells after dendritic cell vaccination. The sequencing here drew on blood, taken before dendritic cell vaccination. The J gene is TRBJ1-6, the V gene TRBV7-9; D not resolved. The source is a human donor with glioblastoma. CDR3 amino acids: CASSLPPPGNSPLHF. The CDR3 DNA sequence: TGTGCCAGCAGCTTGCCTCCCCCCGGTAATTCACCCCTCCACTTT.